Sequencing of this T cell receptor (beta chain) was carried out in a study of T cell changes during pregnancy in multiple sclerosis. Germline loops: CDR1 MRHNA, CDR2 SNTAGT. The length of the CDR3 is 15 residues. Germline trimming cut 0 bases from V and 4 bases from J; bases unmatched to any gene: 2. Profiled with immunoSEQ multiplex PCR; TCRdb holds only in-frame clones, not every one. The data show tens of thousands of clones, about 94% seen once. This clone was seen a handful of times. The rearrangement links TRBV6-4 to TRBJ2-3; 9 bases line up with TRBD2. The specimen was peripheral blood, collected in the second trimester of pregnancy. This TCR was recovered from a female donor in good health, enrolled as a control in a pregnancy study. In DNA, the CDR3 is TGTGCCAGCAGTGACTCGCGGGGGGGAGCAGATACGCAGTATTTT. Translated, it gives CASSDSRGGADTQYF.